Here is one TCR beta chain with its context. In this sample, this clone turned up once. No cognate antigen has been identified for it. Base qualities are not recorded, but no much larger clone differs from it by a single base. Libraries were prepared through the immunoSEQ multiplex PCR assay. The multiplex PCR relied on a mix of 60 forward primers for TCR Vbeta segments and 13 reverse primers for TCR Jbeta segments. A multiplex PCR assay on genomic DNA amplified the CDR3 region of rearranged TCR beta genes. The Illumina HiSeq System was used to sequence the amplified TCR beta libraries as 87-base-pair reads. The authors' pipeline ran thus. In a later analysis, tens of millions of unique TCR beta chains were counted across the approximately 640 repertoires, and around 10 million of these chains were shared by at least two donors. A nearest-neighbor algorithm error-corrected the raw reads and collapsed the reads into unique sequences, merging closely related sequences to remove PCR and sequencing errors. Alignment of CDR3 sequences to IMGT reference sequences was used to assign V, D and J gene segments. For a sequence to be retained, a match of at least six nucleotides was required to both a V gene segment and a J gene segment. Rearrangements were classified as productive when the CDR3 lacked stop codons and remained in frame with V and J, and all other rearrangements were classified as non-productive. Following IMGT convention, CDR3 was defined as the stretch from the second conserved V-encoded cysteine up to the conserved J-encoded phenylalanine. The earlier analysis of about 590 of the donors excluded sequences that lacked an unambiguous match to a single V gene segment. In an earlier analysis of 587 of the donors, V segments were called functional above 56.7% productive rearrangements and were called segregating when the between-donor standard deviation exceeded 5%. To diagnose cytomegalovirus status from the catalog of TCR beta chain sequences, a statistical classification framework was built. In a later analysis, V and J genes were assigned by comparing TCR nucleotide sequences against IMGT/GENE-DB human TR gene sequences. In a later analysis, CDR3 sequences and most-parsimonious VDJ recombination scenarios were assigned using the TCRdist pipeline. A later analysis defined each TCR beta chain by its CDR3 amino acid sequence plus V-gene family, and excluded reads lacking a unique V-gene family. To address suspected cross-contamination and a sequencing artifact, a later analysis removed approximately 600 highly shared, low-generation-probability nucleotide sequences. In a later analysis, a clonal expansion index for each public chain was calculated from normalized within-repertoire ranks of inferred template counts. Generation probabilities in a later analysis came from a VDJ recombination model fitted to out-of-frame rearrangements, and those results were checked against IGoR. In a later analysis, TCR-TCR, TCR-HLA and TCR-CMV co-occurrence was scored with hypergeometric tests, and a repertoire-size bias correction was applied to TCR pairs. False discovery rates were estimated in a later analysis by permuting HLA or CMV assignments 20 times. A later analysis grouped co-occurring TCRs with DBSCAN, adding TCRdist sequence similarity when clustering within HLA-allele-positive subsets. For co-occurrence clustering, repertoires with fewer than 30,000 or more than 120,000 public chains were excluded, along with four or five repertoires with anomalous nucleotide sharing. TCRdb mirrors the immuneACCESS table, restricted to in-frame sequences. Some clones are absent from its copies; in checked studies, under half trace to an unresolved V gene, and the reason for the others is unknown. The V and J calls and the clone size are those of that table, but D and trimming were determined from the DNA. The sample table shows 150,000 to 200,000 clones, and over 75% are seen once. The ten largest make up 1.5% to 2% of the sample.

The cohort comprised some 680 healthy bone marrow donors. Cohort members were all nominally healthy when sampled, although unrecorded immune exposures were likely present. The donor was CMV seronegative and was included in the group of several hundred seronegative cohort members. A peripheral blood sample was provided by each donor, and peripheral blood mononuclear cells were used for TCR beta sequencing. The Qiagen DNeasy Blood Extraction Kit was used to extract genomic DNA from the blood cell samples. The entry originates in a study of cytomegalovirus exposure and HLA in healthy donors (dated by TCRdb to about 2017). A note on the overall study: According to an earlier analysis of a few hundred of the donors, about 179 million T cells yielded roughly 110 million unique TCR beta sequences and 276 Gb of sequence data. About 330 gigabases of sequencing data and roughly 80 million unique TCR sequences made up an early release that covered under 750 HLA-typed donors. Of the 300 to 400 genotyped donors, 65% to 90% fell in the genetic ancestry cluster associated with self-reported Caucasian donors. The study aimed to test whether cataloging public T cell receptors could reveal signatures of past pathogen exposure. The T cell repertoires of 550 to 850 subjects were profiled by immunosequencing and related to cytomegalovirus serostatus. Besides the first cohort of around 700 subjects, a separate validation cohort made up of 120 different subjects was used. To predict cytomegalovirus infection status, the study brought together high-throughput TCR immunosequencing, statistical association of individual TCRs with disease status, and machine learning. To study patterns of TCR occurrence, a later analysis re-analyzed previously published TCR beta repertoires from 650 to 750 donors and added high-resolution HLA genotyping. Rather than using new phenotypic data, the later analysis identified candidate immune exposures from TCR beta sequences and from how often those sequences occurred across donors. In an earlier analysis of 500 to 650 of the donors, high-throughput TCR beta sequencing was used to judge whether each TCR beta V gene segment behaved as functional or pseudogenic. Donor age, sex, ethnicity and CMV serostatus were compiled together with the repertoire data. A later genetic analysis used genome-wide SNP genotypes for about 65% of the roughly 700 donors, treating that subset as a discovery cohort. Every repertoire in the discovery cohort had been generated on one and the same sequencing platform. HLA typing covered class I and class II loci at four-digit resolution. The number of donors typed differed by locus, with roughly 620-640 for A, B, C, DRB1 and DQB1, approximately 500 for DQA1, 600 to 610 for DPA1, and around 430 for DPB1. Several DR-DQ haplotypes were treated as single units for association and clustering because of strong linkage in the cohort. Across about 380 genotyped donors of the cohort, an average of approximately 240,000 unique TCR beta nucleotide sequences per donor were sequenced, and around 20% of those sequences were non-productive. Summary of the overall study and its limitations: Some IMGT-functional V segments, including TRBV6-2 and TRBV6-3, could not be distinguished by the 87-base-pair reads and were therefore excluded. While some public TCRs were present in many individuals, most TCR sequences turned up only very rarely across donors. At a false discovery rate of 0.05, a later analysis linked 16,000 or so TCR beta sequences to specific HLA alleles. Compared with the roughly 670-donor mean, donors in an Asian-associated ancestry cluster had fewer N-insertions in productive TCRs, according to a later genetic analysis. A total of roughly 160 TCR beta chains were listed by the study as associated with cytomegalovirus. Compared with equally common non-associated chains, HLA-associated TCR beta chains in a later analysis were more clonally expanded and had lower generation probabilities. Linkage disequilibrium might explain the correlated functional status among segregating V segments, but an unknown experimental factor could not be ruled out. The sequencing pipeline was judged likely to have produced a cluster of highly shared sequence variants as a technical artifact. Most CMV-associated TCR beta chains appeared to be HLA-restricted in a later analysis, and the HLA associations seemed to be driven largely by CMV exposure. In both the original and validation cohorts, the classifier was reported to diagnose cytomegalovirus status with high specificity and sensitivity. A few of the identified cytomegalovirus-associated TCR beta chains were confirmed in vitro to be specific for cytomegalovirus antigens. An association between a missense DCLRE1C variant and V-gene and J-gene trimming of TCR beta chains was found in a later genetic analysis and replicated in an independent cohort. When HLA alleles, especially DR and DQ, strongly co-occurred, attributing TCR associations to individual alleles was difficult. In an earlier analysis of about 600 of the donors, most TCR beta V segments appeared in productive rearrangements about 87% or about 30% of the time, broadly matching IMGT annotations. The earlier analysis of 587 of the donors excluded some 15 rarely observed V segments, including chromosome 9 orphons, because counts were too low. Because HLA typing was missing for some donors at each locus, association tests included only the typed subset. In this cohort, only TCR beta chains were sequenced, and detectable features were limited by the absence of alpha or paired-chain data. According to the authors, the approach could potentially be generalized to other disease states and immunological phenotypes. Sequencing depth was assumed to be roughly uniform across donors in the presence/absence analyses, though that assumption may not hold. A further reported finding was that TCR beta sequences accurately predicted the HLA-A and HLA-B alleles for most subjects in the first cohort. In a later analysis, TCR association rates were found to vary across HLA loci, with the most associated TCRs seen for DRB1 alleles and the fewest for HLA-C alleles. According to a later analysis, parvovirus B19, influenza, CMV and Epstein-Barr virus appeared linked to several top co-occurrence clusters. Immune exposure information for the cohort was limited to CMV serostatus.

There are 15 amino acids in the CDR3, from cysteine to phenylalanine inclusive. Only CDR3 DNA remains: 45 bases, in frame from the first base. Reading the germline V gene (reference sequence) gives CDR1 MNHNY and CDR2 SVGAGI. Between the V and J ends, shortened by 5 bases and 6 bases respectively, the junction contains 17 bases. The specimen was PBMCs. The TCR sequence derives from a man younger than 35 in good health and CMV-seronegative. The receptor chain draws on TRBV6-6 and TRBJ1-5, with a weak D call of TRBD1 (5 bases match). The DNA reads as follows: TGTGCCAGCAGTCCCCTCCTGGGGGAGGCTCAGCCCCAGCATTTT. This yields the protein CASSPLLGEAQPQHF.